The 17 T cell receptor beta chains below come from one sample, sequenced in a study of blood T cell repertoires in COVID-19. The protocol was immunoSEQ multiplex PCR, while the TCRdb copy is restricted to in-frame clones and leaves out a portion. The sample yields approximately 350,000 clones, 80% to 90% seen once. The material sequenced was PBMCs or T cells enriched from blood (not recorded which). All receptors derive from a man aged 18 to 30 who had recovered from COVID-19.

This chain uses TRBV4-2 with TRBJ2-3, with D possibly matching TRBD1 (6 bases). Germline loops: CDR1 LGHNA, CDR2 YNFKEQ. V shed 5 bases and J shed 6 bases, with 21 bases lying between them. This CDR3 region has 16 residues. CDR3 nucleotide sequence: TGTGCCAGCAGCGGTGCCGGGACATTCGGCTCGGATACGCAGTATTTT. It codes for CASSGAGTFGSDTQYF.

With regard to this clone: Other DNA sequences in this sample translate to the same CDR3. The chain is built from TRBV14 and TRBJ1-1; no clear D. CDR1 is SGHDN, CDR2 FVKESK, per germline. V was pared by 0 bases and J by 5 bases, with 7 bases between. CDR3 length: 13 residues. Here the CDR3 DNA reads TGTGCCAGCAGCCAAGACCGAGGGACTGAAGCTTTCTTT. Its translation is CASSQDRGTEAFF.

The V gene is TRBV5-1, the J gene TRBJ1-1; TRBD1 matches at 8 bases. V dropped 1 base and J dropped 5; count of bases not matched to a gene: 4. The germline CDR1 and CDR2 sequences are SGHRS and YFSETQ. This CDR3 is built from 14 residues. The CDR3 reads CASSLSGGYTEAFF. For the CDR3, the DNA is TGCGCCAGCAGCTTGTCAGGGGGCTATACTGAAGCTTTCTTT.

The chain uses TRBV4-3 and TRBJ2-2, with D uncertain. CDR1 and CDR2 from the germline V gene are LGHNA and YSLEER. The CDR3 contains 13 residues. V gave up 0 bases and J gave up 7 bases, with 6 bases separating them. As DNA, the CDR3 is TGCGCCAGCAGCCAAGACCGCGGCGGGGAGCTGTTTTTT. Protein sequence: CASSQDRGGELFF.

The V gene is TRBV9, the J gene TRBJ2-1; TRBD2 is a possible D gene (6 bases). The V end lost 2 bases, the J end lost 9 bases, and 15 bases lay between the germline ends. CDR1 is SGDLS and CDR2 is YYNGEE in the germline V gene. The CDR3 consists of 14 residues. The CDR3 protein is CASSVGTLGGEQFF. The CDR3 bases are TGTGCCAGCAGCGTTGGGACTCTCGGCGGTGAGCAGTTCTTC.

The chain links TRBV11-2 to TRBJ2-1, with 8 nucleotides matching TRBD2. Trimming cost V 3 bases and J 0 bases; bases outside gene matches: 4. Germline V lookup: CDR1 SGHAT, CDR2 FQNNGV. The CDR3 is 16 amino acids. For the CDR3, the DNA is TGTGCCAGCAGCTTTAGCGGGATGAGCTCCTACAATGAGCAGTTCTTC. It translates to CASSFSGMSSYNEQFF.

This clone was recorded only once. The chain joins TRBV28 to TRBJ2-7, with a weak D call TRBD2 (7 bases). Looked up from germline, CDR1 is MDHEN and CDR2 is SYDVKM. The CDR3 has 13 amino acids. Trimming removed 6 bases from V and 6 bases from J, with 15 bases in between. CDR3 bases: TGTGCCAGCAGCCCGGGGGCGGGGGTCGAGCAGTACTTC. Translating it yields CASSPGAGVEQYF.

The gene calls are TRBV4-3 and TRBJ1-5; the D gene is possibly TRBD1 (5 bases). With 0 bases removed from V and 2 bases from J, the gap between germline ends came to 11 bases. Germline lookup yields CDR1 LGHNA and CDR2 YSLEER. The CDR3 has 16 amino acids. CDR3 coding DNA: TGCGCCAGCAGCCAAGACGGCGTAGGGGGCAATCAGCCCCAGCATTTT. Amino acid sequence: CASSQDGVGGNQPQHF.

For this clone: Different DNA sequences within this sample yield the same CDR3. The J gene is TRBJ1-6, the V gene TRBV10-3; 7 positions agree with TRBD1. This CDR3 is built from 15 residues. V dropped 2 bases and J dropped 7; count of bases not matched to a gene: 5. CDR1 and CDR2 (germline): ENHRY, SYGVKD. This chain's CDR3 is CAISEGQGDNSPLHF. The CDR3 bases are TGTGCCATCAGTGAGGGGCAGGGGGACAATTCACCCCTCCACTTT.

V and J are TRBV5-1 and TRBJ1-1; 7 bases are shared with TRBD1. The CDR3 spans 13 residues. After removal of 6 bases from V and 7 bases from J, the junction contained 9 bases not matched to a gene. CDR1 is SGHRS, CDR2 YFSETQ, per germline. The CDR3 loop is CASTLTGQSEAFF. Written as DNA, the CDR3 is TGCGCCAGCACCCTGACGGGACAGAGTGAAGCTTTCTTT. The whole variable domain, filled in from reference TRBV5-1 and TRBJ1-1, reads KAGVTQTPRYLIKTRGQQVTLSCSPISGHRSVSWYQQTPGQGLQFLFEYFSETQRNKGNFPGRFSGRQFSNSRSEMNVSTLELGDSALYLCASTLTGQSEAFFGQGTRLTVV.

The V gene is TRBV4-1, the J gene TRBJ2-1, with 15 bases fitting TRBD2. Per germline, CDR1 MGHRA and CDR2 YSYEKL. The CDR3 covers 17 residues. The J segment lost 10 bases and the V segment lost 0 bases, leaving 7 bases of the junction unmatched. The CDR3: CASSQEGLAGGVGEQFF. The CDR3 DNA reads as TGCGCCAGCAGCCAAGAAGGACTAGCGGGAGGGGTAGGGGAGCAGTTCTTC.

This chain links TRBV10-2 with TRBJ2-2; TRBD2 matches at 14 bases. There are 14 residues in the CDR3. CDR1 is WSHSY and CDR2 is SAAADI in the germline V gene. The junction had 2 bases not matched to a gene; V was cut back by 6 bases and J by 8 bases. CDR3 loop: CASRTSGRGGELFF. CDR3 sequence (DNA): TGCGCCAGCAGGACTAGCGGGAGGGGTGGGGAGCTGTTTTTT.

The genes are TRBV5-4 and TRBJ1-2; 9 bases agree with TRBD1. In germline, CDR1 is SGHNT, CDR2 YYREEE (reference sequence). The trim removed 2 bases at V and 0 bases at J, leaving 5 bases unmatched. The CDR3 loop spans 16 amino acids. The CDR3 region has the DNA TGTGCCAGCAGCTTCGGACAGGGGACTACTAACTATGGCTACACCTTC. It translates to CASSFGQGTTNYGYTF. Full variable domain (rest looked up from reference TRBV5-4 and TRBJ1-2): ETGVTQSPTHLIKTRGQQVTLRCSSQSGHNTVSWYQQALGQGPQFIFQYYREEENGRGNFPPRFSGLQFPNYSSELNVNALELDDSALYLCASSFGQGTTNYGYTFGSGTRLTVV.

This clone occurred once. V usage is TRBV18 and J usage is TRBJ1-4; 7 bases map to TRBD1. The germline gives CDR1 KGHSH, CDR2 LQKENI. V was pared by 3 bases and J by 7 bases, with 23 bases of the junction left unmatched. The CDR3 is 20 amino acids. The CDR3 DNA sequence: TGTGCCAGCTCACCGGTTATAGTGAATGCAGGGGGAAGTACGGCTGAAAAACTGTTTTTT. Its protein product is CASSPVIVNAGGSTAEKLFF.

This sequence joins TRBV2 and TRBJ1-6; TRBD1 agrees at 10 bases. The CDR3 consists of 15 residues. V dropped 6 bases and J dropped 9; count of bases not matched to a gene: 8. The germline gives CDR1 SNHLY, CDR2 FYNNEI. CDR3 loop: CASRWDRGASSPLHF. The DNA of the CDR3 is TGTGCCAGCAGATGGGACAGGGGAGCAAGTTCACCCCTCCACTTT. Full variable domain (rest looked up from reference TRBV2 and TRBJ1-6): EPEVTQTPSHQVTQMGQEVILRCVPISNHLYFYWYRQILGQKVEFLVSFYNNEISEKSEIFDDQFSVERPDGSNFTLKIRSTKLEDSAMYFCASRWDRGASSPLHFGNGTRLTVT.

V and J are TRBV4-3 and TRBJ2-1, with TRBD2 identical over 10 bases. Germline loops: CDR1 LGHNA, CDR2 YSLEER. V trimming: 0 bases; J trimming: 6 bases; junction bases outside the gene matches: 5. The CDR3 covers 16 residues. CDR3 DNA sequence: TGCGCCAGCAGCCAAGATGGGACTAGCGCCTCCAATGAGCAGTTCTTC. The encoded protein is CASSQDGTSASNEQFF.

This clone was observed once. V usage is TRBV5-1 and J usage is TRBJ1-6, with unresolved D. Germline lookup yields CDR1 SGHRS and CDR2 YFSETQ. The CDR3 spans 14 residues. V lost 7 bases and J lost 1, with 9 bases in between. The CDR3: CASARASYNSPLHF. For the CDR3, the DNA is TGCGCCAGCGCACGTGCGTCCTATAATTCACCCCTCCACTTT.